A single sample is the source of the 15 T cell receptor beta chains below, sequenced in a study of T cell responses to AZD1222 COVID-19 vaccine (dated by TCRdb to about 2021). Libraries came from the immunoSEQ multiplex PCR assay. TCRdb's version of the immuneACCESS table is confined to in-frame rearrangements and falls short of the full clone set. An unresolved V gene accounts for under half of the shortfall where checked; the remainder is of unknown origin. The sample table holds some 130,000 clones, of which 70% to 90% were seen once. Together, the top ten hold around 22% of the sample. The label giving this sample's time point can be read as: baseline before first vaccination. The sequenced sample was peripheral blood, obtained on day 0 of AZD1222 vaccination. The receptors originated from an adult in good health.

This chain uses TRBV29-1 with TRBJ2-7, with D possibly matching TRBD2 (5 bases). From germline, CDR1 is SQVTM and CDR2 ANQGSEA. CDR3 size: 11 residues. The germline V and J ends were trimmed by 5 bases and 6 bases, with 11 bases remaining between them. The CDR3 here is CSVHGVGEQYF. The DNA of the CDR3 is TGCAGCGTTCACGGGGTTGGCGAGCAGTACTTC.

This clone was detected only a few times. The rearrangement links TRBV21-1 to TRBJ1-6. TRBV21-1 has pseudogene status. The CDR3 length is 15 residues. DNA of the CDR3: TGTCCCAGCCGCCCCCCAGGACCGGGGGGCTCACCCCTCCACTTT. Encoded protein: CPSRPPGPGGSPLHF.

The V call is TRBV6-5, the J call TRBJ1-2; 7 positions match TRBD1. Germline V gene data show CDR1 as MNHEY and CDR2 as SVGAGI. The CDR3 is 14 amino acids. Trimming removed 6 bases from V and 2 bases from J; junction bases left unmatched: 6. CDR3 coding DNA: TGTGCCAGCAGCCAGACAGGGACCAACTATGGCTACACCTTC. It codes for CASSQTGTNYGYTF.

The J gene is TRBJ1-6, the V gene TRBV7-2; TRBD1 matches 10 bases. The CDR3 loop spans 16 amino acids. Germline CDR1 is SGHTA and CDR2 is FQGNSA. Trimming cost V 5 bases and J 10 bases; bases outside gene matches: 11. Written as DNA, the CDR3 is TGTGCCAGCAGCCCGTGGGGGGACAGGGGAACATCACCCCTCCACTTT. It codes for CASSPWGDRGTSPLHF.

This chain joins TRBV10-3 and TRBJ1-1, with 8 nucleotides matching TRBD1. Germline CDR1 reads ENHRY; CDR2 reads SYGVKD. J lost 1 base, V lost 10 bases, and 5 bases had no gene match. CDR3 size: 13 residues. CDR3 DNA sequence: TGTGCCACGAGGGACAGGTGGAACACTGAAGCTTTCTTT. The encoded protein is CATRDRWNTEAFF.

The chain combines TRBV20-1 with TRBJ2-3; D perhaps matches TRBD2 (5 bases). The CDR3 is 11 amino acids. Germline V gene data show CDR1 as DFQATT and CDR2 as SNEGSKA (reference sequence). With 3 bases removed from V and 4 bases from J, the gap between germline ends came to 5 bases. CDR3 amino acids: CSARDSDTQYF. The CDR3 DNA reads TGCAGTGCTAGGGACTCAGATACGCAGTATTTT.

CDR3 loop: CASSLQGLYEQYF. The CDR3 DNA follows: TGCGCCAGCAGCTTGCAGGGCCTCTACGAGCAGTACTTC. The chain has TRBV5-1 and TRBJ2-7, with D possibly matching TRBD1 (5 bases). Germline V CDR1 and CDR2: SGHRS, YFSETQ. The CDR3 extends over 13 amino acids. V lost 1 base, J lost 3 bases, and 8 bases lay in between. Supplemented by reference TRBV5-1 and TRBJ2-7, the full variable domain reads KAGVTQTPRYLIKTRGQQVTLSCSPISGHRSVSWYQQTPGQGLQFLFEYFSETQRNKGNFPGRFSGRQFSNSRSEMNVSTLELGDSALYLCASSLQGLYEQYFGPGTRLTVT.

The chain employs TRBV11-2 and TRBJ2-7; D is unclear. Germline CDR1 SGHAT, CDR2 FQNNGV. V lost 6 bases to trimming and J lost 1 base, with 13 bases between them. The CDR3 length is 14 residues. CDR3 sequence (DNA): TGTGCCAGCAGTTACGACCGACGATCCTACGAGCAGTACTTC. Residues: CASSYDRRSYEQYF.

The chain employs TRBV7-2 and TRBJ2-1; 16 bases match TRBD2. Germline V lookup: CDR1 SGHTA, CDR2 FQGNSA. The CDR3 contains 18 residues. V trimming: 5 bases; J trimming: 4 bases; junction bases outside the gene matches: 8. DNA of the CDR3: TGTGCCAGCAGCCCAGGGACTAGCGGGGGGGCGATATACAATGAGCAGTTCTTC. Protein product: CASSPGTSGGAIYNEQFF. The whole variable domain, filled in from reference TRBV7-2 and TRBJ2-1, reads GAGVSQSPSNKVTEKGKDVELRCDPISGHTALYWYRQSLGQGLEFLIYFQGNSAPDKSGLPSDRFSAERTGGSVSTLTIQRTQQEDSAVYLCASSPGTSGGAIYNEQFFGPGTRLTVL.

The genes are TRBV29-1 and TRBJ1-1, with D tentatively TRBD1 (6 bases). Germline loops: CDR1 SQVTM, CDR2 ANQGSEA. The length of the CDR3 is 12 residues. V was shortened by 3 bases and J by 3 bases, with 8 bases between the two germline ends. CDR3 DNA sequence: TGCAGCGTTGACGGGGGCTACACTGAAGCTTTCTTT. Translated, it gives CSVDGGYTEAFF.

This rearrangement joins TRBV5-1 to TRBJ2-7; D not resolved. The V and J ends lost 0 bases and 0 bases respectively, with 10 bases between them. CDR1 and CDR2 from the germline V gene are SGHRS and YFSETQ. The CDR3 extends over 15 amino acids. This CDR3 reads CASSLAPASSYEQYF. In nucleotides, the CDR3 is TGCGCCAGCAGCTTGGCGCCAGCTAGCTCCTACGAGCAGTACTTC.

The J gene is TRBJ1-2, the V gene TRBV7-8, with TRBD1 matching 9 bases. In germline, CDR1 is SGHVS, CDR2 FQNEAQ. The junction had 3 bases not matched to a gene; V was cut back by 5 bases and J by 2 bases. The CDR3 totals 14 residues. This chain's CDR3 is CASSLGTGNYGYTF. The DNA for the CDR3 is TGTGCCAGCAGCCTCGGGACAGGGAACTATGGCTACACCTTC.

This clone is a singleton in its sample. The rearrangement joins TRBV2 to TRBJ2-1; the match to TRBD2 covers 10 bases. The V gene's germline CDR1 is SNHLY and CDR2 FYNNEI. This CDR3 contains 15 residues. V lost 6 bases to trimming and J lost 5 bases; unmatched junction nucleotides: 7. The CDR3: CASSEGLAGDNEQFF. DNA for the CDR3: TGTGCCAGCAGCGAGGGGCTAGCGGGAGACAATGAGCAGTTCTTC.

This clone was recorded once. The chain joins TRBV29-1 to TRBJ1-2; D is ambiguous. The CDR3 is 17 residues long. Germline V gene data show CDR1 as SQVTM and CDR2 as ANQGSEA. V was pared by 6 bases and J by 1 base, with 24 bases between. The CDR3 region is CSVEWAARVGYNYGYTF. The DNA for the CDR3 is TGCAGCGTCGAATGGGCCGCTCGTGTAGGGTATAACTATGGCTACACCTTC. The full variable domain, with the rest looked up from reference TRBV29-1 and TRBJ1-2, is SAVISQKPSRDICQRGTSLTIQCQVDSQVTMMFWYRQQPGQSLTLIATANQGSEATYESGFVIDKFPISRPNLTFSTLTVSNMSPEDSSIYLCSVEWAARVGYNYGYTFGSGTRLTVV.

This clone was seen once. CDR3 nucleotide sequence: TGTGCCAGCAGCTCCGGAGGGGGTTTAATCACCGGGGAGCTGTTTTTT. The encoded protein is CASSSGGGLITGELFF. V is TRBV11-3 and J is TRBJ2-2; D may be TRBD1 or TRBD2 (6 bases each). The ends were cut back, 4 bases at V and 4 bases at J, with 16 bases in the middle. This CDR3 is 16 amino acids long. In germline, CDR1 is SGHNT, CDR2 YENEEA.